This T cell receptor beta chain was identified in a study of blood T cell repertoires in COVID-19. About the study: Researchers got acute and convalescent COVID-19 samples from the United States, Italy and Spain.

Using immunoSEQ multiplex PCR, the repertoire was profiled, and TCRdb retains in-frame clones only, with some absent. The sample lists 95,000 to 110,000 clones, around four fifths seen once, with 4.3% in the top ten. Germline values: CDR1 SGHRS, CDR2 YFSETQ. J lost 2 bases, V lost 4 bases, and 7 bases had no gene match. The CDR3 consists of 16 residues. Sequencing input: peripheral blood. The V call is TRBV5-1, the J call TRBJ2-3, with 10 nucleotides matching TRBD2. This TCR was sampled from a man between 65 and 79 years old with acute or convalescent COVID-19. The DNA for the CDR3 is TGCGCCAGCAGCCCACAAGCGGGGGGGATCACAGATACGCAGTATTTT. Translating it yields CASSPQAGGITDTQYF.